This T cell receptor (beta chain) was sequenced in a study of human T cells and chemical hapten exposure (dated by TCRdb to about 2021). About the investigation overall: For sensitization, 2% DPC in acetone was applied to a roughly 2 cm by roughly 2 cm area of upper inner arm skin. The patient cohort, mostly female, included alopecia areata with under or over 50% scalp involvement, alopecia totalis and alopecia universalis. For TCR sequencing, blood came from 25 to 35 alopecia patients at anywhere from one to four time points (pre-sensitization, 2, 6 and 24 weeks). Patient blood was sampled pre-sensitization (week 0) and at 2, 6 and about 24 weeks after DPC sensitization. Weekly therapeutic DPC doses were additionally applied to the scalp of patients throughout the approximately 23-week study period. Libraries were combined into a pool for sequencing, and differences in TCR yield between samples came mainly from small differences in library volumes within the pool. Peripheral blood TCR repertoire changes were tracked in vivo in alopecia patients during primary and secondary sensitization to the hapten diphenylcyclopropenone (DPC). Patch testing was done on the upper back using Finn chambers containing 0.01% DPC, and results were scored after 6 days according to International Contact Dermatitis Research Group standards.

Overall results and qualifications from the work: Repeated subsampling changed both the strength of the expansion versus patch-test correlation and the threshold at which that correlation became significant. Compared with pre-sensitization or healthy control sets, expanded TCRs formed significantly more large CDR3 similarity clusters, which is consistent with antigen-driven responses. The number of TCRs above 1 in 1000 frequency did not change with DPC sensitization; there was no evidence of global repertoire structure alterations. Patch test score was positively correlated with the number of PT1 expanded TCRs, with significance at thresholds 8, 16 and 32 but not at 4. Because every patient had alopecia, a presumed autoimmune disease, the patients' immune response might differ from that of healthy individuals.

The cysteine opens and the phenylalanine closes a CDR3 of 11 amino acids. Of the read, only the CDR3 DNA is kept; its 33 bases are in frame from base 1. CDR1 DFQATT and CDR2 SNEGSKA are derived from the germline V gene (reference sequence). V loses 6 bases of germline sequence and J loses 3 bases, and the interval between the two ends is 9 bases. The library relied on RACE. TCRdb names NextSeq 500 as the instrument used. During library preparation, unique molecular identifiers were attached to individual cDNA molecules so that TCRs could be counted in a quantitative, reproducible way. Each blood RNA sample was used to sequence both TCR alpha and TCR beta chains. As for how the authors treated the data: The median number of TCRs per sample was over 85,000, ranging from 23,224 to 690,600. V, J and CDR3 annotation of the TCR reads was performed with the Decombinator software suite. For PS versus PT1 abundance plots, all samples were subsampled to the same number of TCRs (28,000). Expanded TCRs were defined as absent before sensitization and observed at least eight times at the 2-week time point. The public reads were reanalyzed by TCRdb: fastp trimming at Q25, MiXCR alignment, in-frame beta chains only. Rows are unified per CDR3 protein, each entry keeping the most common DNA and genes. TCRdb, not the original authors, processed these V and J calls. The sample has about 74,000 distinct CDR3 sequences on record, about 14% of them singletons. Of the sample, around 4.2% is held by the ten largest clones.

A remark on this clonotype: The specificity of this receptor is unknown. No much larger clone is present one base from it, and per-base qualities are unavailable.

The intended sense of this specimen's time point label: pre-sensitization, week 0. Taken with the paper, the label for treatment or condition translates to: therapeutic diphenylcyclopropenone sensitization with weekly scalp DPC. At each patch-test visit, blood was drawn before the patch test was applied. Eligible patients were aged 18 to 70, diagnosed with alopecia, deemed suitable for DPC therapy, and excluded if pregnant. Total RNA was extracted from unfractionated whole blood that had been collected in Tempus Blood RNA tubes. This TCR came from a woman aged 50 to 65 with alopecia areata. Some clones in this sample may be carry-over from other donors' samples. The chain is made from TRBV20-1 and TRBJ2-7; the D gene remains uncertain. Sequencing was performed on whole blood, taken in connection with sensitization to the hapten diphenylcyclopropenone (DPC). In nucleotides, the sequence is TGCAGTGCCACATCTTACTACGAGCAGTACTTC. It is translated as CSATSYYEQYF.